This T cell receptor beta chain was documented in a study of immune heterogeneity within non-small cell lung tumors. Findings and caveats of the study: T-cell clonality in a given local region correlated moderately yet significantly with the local tumor mutational burden (R about 0.35). Recurrence of the same dominant CDR3 beta clonotypes was seen across tumor sites within a patient, and site-unique high-frequency clones were present alongside them.

With 32 V and 13 J primers, multiplex PCR amplified the TCR beta CDR3. Each CDR3 protein is one row after TCRdb ran MiXCR on the multiplex PCR reads. Of over 25,000 distinct CDR3 sequences listed, more than 25% are singletons. The CDR3 is 15 amino acids. With V trimmed by 5 bases and J by 5 bases, 7 bases remained unmatched. The germline V gene encodes CDR1 LNHDA and CDR2 SQIVND (reference sequence). By frequency in the sample, this clonotype is medium-sized. What it binds is not known. At around 600 ng per sample, bulk tumor genomic DNA provided the template. Collection of several biopsies per primary tumor, spaced far apart, took place during surgery. With untreated, newly diagnosed non-small cell lung cancer, the patients went on to undergo curative surgery. Samples were obtained from newly diagnosed non-small cell lung cancer patients who were having surgery with curative intent.

The source material was lung tumor tissue. The origin of this receptor is a man aged 35 to 55 with non-small cell lung cancer. This sequence joins TRBV19 and TRBJ2-7; TRBD1 aligns across 12 bases. CDR3 nucleotides: TGTGCCAGTAGTTCCCCGGGACAGGGGGCCCACGAGCAGTACTTC. Translation: CASSSPGQGAHEQYF. Filled out from reference TRBV19 and TRBJ2-7, the complete variable domain reads DGGITQSPKYLFRKEGQNVTLSCEQNLNHDAMYWYRQDPGQGLRLIYYSQIVNDFQKGDIAEGYSVSREKKESFPLTVTSAQKNPTAFYLCASSSPGQGAHEQYFGPGTRLTVT.